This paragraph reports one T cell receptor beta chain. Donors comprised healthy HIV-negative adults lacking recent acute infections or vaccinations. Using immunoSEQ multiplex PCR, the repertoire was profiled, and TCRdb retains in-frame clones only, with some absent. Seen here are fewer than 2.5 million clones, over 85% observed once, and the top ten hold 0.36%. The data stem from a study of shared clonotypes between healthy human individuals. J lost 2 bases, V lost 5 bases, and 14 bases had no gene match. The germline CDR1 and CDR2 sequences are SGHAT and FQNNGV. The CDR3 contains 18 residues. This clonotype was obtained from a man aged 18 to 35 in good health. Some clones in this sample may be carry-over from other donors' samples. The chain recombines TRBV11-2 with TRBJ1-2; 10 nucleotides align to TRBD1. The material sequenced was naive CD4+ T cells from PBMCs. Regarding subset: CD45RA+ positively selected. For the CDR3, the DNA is TGTGCCAGCAGCCCTCTCCGGAATCCGGGACAGGGGAACTATGGCTACACCTTC. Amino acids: CASSPLRNPGQGNYGYTF.